This T cell receptor (beta chain) was recovered during a study of patients and donors after allogeneic stem cell transplantation. TCRdb passed the RT-PCR reads through MiXCR, listing each CDR3 protein once. Altogether roughly 26,000 distinct CDR3 sequences are present, 7% to 8.5% being singletons, with the ten largest covering nearly 50%. This clonotype was picked up a small number of times. The receptor was isolated from a human donor who was either an allogeneic HSCT recipient or a stem cell or donor lymphocyte infusion donor (not recorded which). It is not recorded whose cells these are; they may come from a transplant donor. What was sequenced was blood, either unsorted or a sorted T cell fraction (not recorded which).

The CDR3 nucleotides are TGTGCCAGCAGCCCTGGGACCGCCGTTCGTGGAGAAGCTTTCTTT. This sequence encodes CASSPGTAVRGEAFF. The chain employs TRBV9 and TRBJ1-1; D possibly corresponds to TRBD1 (5 bases). The CDR3 extends over 15 amino acids. V was cut by 4 bases and J by 8 bases, with 21 bases left in between. From germline, CDR1 is SGDLS and CDR2 YYNGEE. The full variable domain, with the rest looked up from reference TRBV9 and TRBJ1-1, is DSGVTQTPKHLITATGQRVTLRCSPRSGDLSVYWYQQSLDQGLQFLIQYYNGEERAKGNILERFSAQQFPDLHSELNLSSLELGDSALYFCASSPGTAVRGEAFFGQGTRLTVV.